The source of this T cell receptor (beta chain) is a study of blood T cell repertoires in COVID-19. Turning to the study itself: Donors in the United States, Italy and Spain gave samples during acute or convalescent COVID-19. T cells, B-cell-depleted T cells, or PBMCs provided the cDNA or gDNA that served as material.

The CDR3 is 14 amino acids. CDR1 and CDR2 from the germline V gene are MNHEY and SMNVEV (reference sequence). V was trimmed by 3 bases and J by 7 bases, leaving 10 bases between them. In the study's own analysis: Using reference gene primer amplification, nucleated cell counts were estimated. Some clones are missing from TCRdb's copy, which holds only in-frame ones; the method was immunoSEQ multiplex PCR. V and J calls and clone size are given by that table; D and trimming were obtained from the DNA. The sample includes about 44,000 clones, approximately 90% of them seen just once. Sequenced material: peripheral blood. The TCR sequence derives from a human donor in a cohort sampled during active COVID-19. The chain joins TRBV27 to TRBJ1-6; D may be TRBD1 (6 bases). CDR3 amino acids: CASSLVQGNSPLHF. The CDR3 DNA follows: TGTGCCAGCAGTTTGGTACAGGGAAATTCACCCCTCCACTTT.